Following are 19 T cell receptor beta chains from one sample sequenced in a study of beta chain features in type 1 diabetes. General study findings and limits: Type 1 diabetes patients showed a moderate but significant shortening of TCRB CDR3s in all four CD4+ subsets.

Their antigens are not known. Expressed TCRB transcripts were sequenced because the isolated RNA had all been reverse transcribed beforehand. Assay used: immunoSEQ multiplex PCR; TCRdb lists only in-frame clones, some missing. Of about 340,000 clones listed, approximately 9.9% are singletons. What was sequenced was central memory CD4+ T cells from blood. The receptors come from a man under 40 with type 1 diabetes.

This clone has only a few counts. V is TRBV6-5 and J is TRBJ1-4; a weak D match, TRBD1 (6 bases). This CDR3 is built from 16 residues. Germline values: CDR1 MNHEY, CDR2 SVGAGI. Deletions cut 0 bases from V and 7 bases from J, with 15 bases between. This CDR3 reads CASSYSGRGRGEKLFF. CDR3 DNA sequence: TGTGCCAGCAGTTACTCGGGACGGGGGCGCGGTGAAAAACTGTTTTTT.

This clone was seen more than once but under ten times. V and J are TRBV4-2 and TRBJ1-2; D gene unclear. The CDR3 totals 13 residues. The V gene's germline CDR1 is LGHNA and CDR2 YNFKEQ. V was shortened by 1 base and J by 3 bases, with 6 bases between the two germline ends. The CDR3: CASSQGSDYGYTF. The CDR3 region has the DNA TGTGCCAGCAGCCAAGGAAGTGACTATGGCTACACCTTC.

The chain employs TRBV19 and TRBJ2-1; 7 bases fit TRBD2. Germline CDR1 and CDR2: LNHDA and SQIVND (reference sequence). Unmatched junction bases numbered 5, after V lost 6 bases and J lost 9 bases. The CDR3 is made up of 12 amino acids. The CDR3: CASRARGGEQFF. Here the CDR3 DNA reads TGTGCCAGTAGGGCCCGCGGGGGTGAGCAGTTCTTC. The variable domain in full, completed from reference TRBV19 and TRBJ2-1, reads DGGITQSPKYLFRKEGQNVTLSCEQNLNHDAMYWYRQDPGQGLRLIYYSQIVNDFQKGDIAEGYSVSREKKESFPLTVTSAQKNPTAFYLCASRARGGEQFFGPGTRLTVL.

This clone came up once. The rearrangement joins TRBV5-6 to TRBJ1-4; 8 bases fit TRBD1. The CDR3 runs to 14 residues. Germline CDR1 is SGHDT and CDR2 is YYEEEE. V shed 4 bases and J 7 bases; nucleotides not matched to a gene: 6. CDR3 DNA: TGTGCCAGCAGCGCTTCAGGGGGCGGTGAAAAACTGTTTTTT. Translated, it gives CASSASGGGEKLFF.

In its sample, this clone was seen many times. The chain links TRBV27 to TRBJ2-7; D might be TRBD1 or TRBD2, each matching 5 bases. The CDR3 is 13 residues long. Trimming took 3 bases from V and 7 from J, leaving 13 bases between them. CDR1 MNHEY and CDR2 SMNVEV come from the germline V gene (reference sequence). The CDR3: CASSFVGTGEQYF. The DNA of the CDR3 is TGTGCCAGCAGTTTTGTGGGGACCGGGGAGCAGTACTTC.

This clone was recorded many times. The chain has TRBV18 and TRBJ1-3, with 7 nucleotides matching TRBD1. The germline V gene encodes CDR1 KGHSH and CDR2 LQKENI. This CDR3 has 17 amino acids. With V trimmed by 3 bases and J by 2 bases, 10 bases remained unmatched. The CDR3 DNA follows: TGTGCCAGCTCACCGCCTAACGCCGACAGGGCTGGAAACACCATATATTTT. Its translation: CASSPPNADRAGNTIYF.

The genes are TRBV4-2 and TRBJ2-1; D is unresolved. This CDR3 region has 13 residues. The germline CDR1 and CDR2 sequences are LGHNA and YNFKEQ. V lost 0 bases and J lost 5, with 5 bases in between. CDR3 in amino acids: CASSQEGHNEQFF. The CDR3 coding sequence is TGTGCCAGCAGCCAAGAAGGGCACAATGAGCAGTTCTTC.

This clone was seen at least ten times. The chain joins TRBV7-8 to TRBJ2-5; D possibly matches TRBD1 or TRBD2 (5 bases each). The CDR3 contains 15 residues. Germline V gives CDR1 SGHVS, CDR2 FQNEAQ. Trimming cost V 5 bases and J 4 bases, with 17 bases left between them. DNA for the CDR3: TGTGCCAGCAGCCCCCGGGACGCCGGCGGAGAGACCCAGTACTTC. This encodes CASSPRDAGGETQYF.

Comments on this clone: This sequence may be a read error, since a much larger clone differs from it by one base. The gene calls are TRBV5-8 and TRBJ2-7; unclear D gene. V was shortened by 5 bases and J by 3 bases, with 3 bases between the two germline ends. Per germline, CDR1 SGHTS and CDR2 YDEGEE. CDR3 length: 10 amino acids. The CDR3 here is CASRSYEQYF. CDR3 nucleotides: TGTGCCAGCAGAAGCTACGAGCAGTACTTC. Filled out from reference TRBV5-8 and TRBJ2-7, the complete variable domain reads EAGVTQSPTHLIKTRGQQATLRCSPISGHTSVYWYQQALGLGLQFLLWYDEGEERNRGNFPPRFSGRQFPNYSSELNVNALELEDSALYLCASRSYEQYFGPGTRLTVT.

The chain joins TRBV29-1 to TRBJ2-7; no definite D call. Trimming pared 4 bases from V and 6 bases from J, leaving 16 bases between. This CDR3 has 13 amino acids. Germline CDR1 is SQVTM and CDR2 is ANQGSEA. CDR3 coding DNA: TGCAGCGTTGCGGTTGATCTCTATACCGAGCAGTACTTC. Translation gives CSVAVDLYTEQYF.

Details on this clone: This may arise from a read error, as a much more abundant clone is one base away. The chain links TRBV7-2 to TRBJ1-6; tentative D call: TRBD1 (5 bases). The CDR3 is made up of 13 amino acids. Germline-derived CDR1 and CDR2 are SGHTA and FQGNSA. V was trimmed by 1 base and J by 7 bases, leaving 5 bases between them. The CDR3 sequence is CASSLEGNSPLHF. CDR3 bases: TGTGCCAGCAGCTTAGAGGGGAATTCACCCCTCCACTTT.

The chain couples TRBV6-1 to TRBJ2-6, with 7 bases fitting TRBD1. The germline V gene encodes CDR1 MNHNS and CDR2 SASEGT. This CDR3 spans 15 amino acids. The J segment lost 4 bases and the V segment lost 11 bases, leaving 11 bases of the junction unmatched. Here the CDR3 reads CASRGGDNGANVLTF. The CDR3 DNA reads TGTGCCTCGAGAGGGGGCGACAACGGGGCCAACGTCCTGACTTTC.

The V call is TRBV14, the J call TRBJ2-1; weak D call: TRBD1 (5 bases). The CDR3 has 16 residues. Germline V gene lookup returns CDR1 SGHDN and CDR2 FVKESK. Trimming removed 2 bases from V and 0 bases from J, with 11 bases in between. For the CDR3, the DNA is TGTGCCAGCAGCCAACCGGCGGACAACTCCTACAATGAGCAGTTCTTC. Translation gives CASSQPADNSYNEQFF. The full variable domain, with the rest looked up from reference TRBV14 and TRBJ2-1, is EAGVTQFPSHSVIEKGQTVTLRCDPISGHDNLYWYRRVMGKEIKFLLHFVKESKQDESGMPNNRFLAERTGGTYSTLKVQPAELEDSGVYFCASSQPADNSYNEQFFGPGTRLTVL.

The sample holds a few counts of this clone. This chain uses TRBV10-3 with TRBJ2-3; 7 bases match TRBD1. Germline lookup yields CDR1 ENHRY and CDR2 SYGVKD. The V segment lost 5 bases and the J segment 1 base; nucleotides outside the gene matches: 12. The CDR3 is 17 residues long. In DNA form, the CDR3 reads TGTGCCATCAGTAGCCTTAGGACAGGCCAAGGCACAGATACGCAGTATTTT. Residues: CAISSLRTGQGTDTQYF.

This clone is a singleton in its sample. The chain couples TRBV6-6 to TRBJ1-6; D is unresolved. Germline CDR1 and CDR2: MNHNY and SVGAGI (reference sequence). The length of the CDR3 is 13 residues. V was shortened by 7 bases and J by 7 bases, with 11 bases between the two germline ends. CDR3 nucleotide sequence: TGTGCCAGCAAGAGGGTTGAAAATTCACCCCTCCACTTT. Translation: CASKRVENSPLHF.

This clone occurred many times. V usage is TRBV2 and J usage is TRBJ1-1, with TRBD1 as a possible D gene (6 bases). The V gene's germline CDR1 is SNHLY and CDR2 FYNNEI. The CDR3 is 15 residues long. V lost 4 bases and J lost 1, with 13 bases in between. CDR3: CASSGQDAENTEAFF. The CDR3 nucleotides are TGTGCCAGCAGTGGACAGGACGCAGAGAACACTGAAGCTTTCTTT.

The chain couples TRBV5-1 to TRBJ1-1; D ambiguous. The CDR3 is made up of 14 amino acids. Trimming pared 0 bases from V and 5 bases from J, leaving 11 bases between. Germline V gene lookup returns CDR1 SGHRS and CDR2 YFSETQ. CDR3 coding DNA: TGCGCCAGCAGCTTGGTGGACTCCGGTACTGAAGCTTTCTTT. Translated, it gives CASSLVDSGTEAFF.

This clone has just a few counts. Other nucleotide sequences in the sample specify the same CDR3. The chain carries TRBV5-1 and TRBJ1-1, with a possible D match to TRBD1 (5 bases). From germline, CDR1 is SGHRS and CDR2 YFSETQ. V was pared by 2 bases and J by 1 base, with 9 bases between. The CDR3 has 14 residues. The CDR3 sequence is CASSFGGGNTEAFF. CDR3 bases: TGCGCCAGCAGCTTCGGGGGTGGGAACACTGAAGCTTTCTTT.

The chain is built from TRBV6-5 and TRBJ2-7; D is unclear. Deletions cut 0 bases from V and 0 bases from J, with 12 bases between. The CDR3 length is 16 residues. Germline V gene sequence: CDR1 MNHEY, CDR2 SVGAGI. The CDR3 bases are TGTGCCAGCAGTTACTCGATGACACTGTCCTCCTACGAGCAGTACTTC. Translation: CASSYSMTLSSYEQYF.